These T cell receptor beta chains were read from a single sample in a study of T cells after yellow fever vaccination. One entry per CDR3 protein, called by TCRdb with MiXCR from the 5' RACE reads. The sample lists about 320,000 distinct CDR3 sequences, roughly an eighth seen once, with 3.2% in the top ten. Source: CD4+ T cells sorted from PBMCs, taken 15 days after the yellow fever booster vaccination. Receptors originate from a man aged 18 to 30 who received the YFV17D yellow fever vaccine. Each CDR3 is given with its conserved first and last residue. A D gene is named only where the DNA matches it firmly. A clone size is listed for some rows: how often the clone was seen (once, few, many), or a class if it is expanded.

V,D,size,J,DNA,CDR3
TRBV25-1,TRBD1,.,TRBJ1-2,TGTGCCAGCCGCGACCCTTCATCTGGACAGGGAAAGGTCGGCTACACCTTC,CASRDPSSGQGKVGYTF
TRBV4-3,.,.,TRBJ2-3,TGCGCCAGCGGCCAAGATGGCAGGGCATCCCCCCACGATACGCAGTATTTT,CASGQDGRASPHDTQYF
TRBV7-2,TRBD2,.,TRBJ2-3,TGTGCCAGCAGCTTAATGGCTAGCGGGGGGTCCTACACAGATACGCAGTATTTT,CASSLMASGGSYTDTQYF
TRBV6-2/TRBV6-3,.,few,TRBJ1-2,TGTGCCAGCAGTGAACCAGGGGAATCTTATGGCTACACCTTC,CASSEPGESYGYTF
TRBV4-3,TRBD2,.,TRBJ2-3,TGCGCCAGCAGCCGCTCCATACTAGCGGGGGCGGAAAATACGCAGTATTTT,CASSRSILAGAENTQYF
TRBV4-1,.,.,TRBJ1-1,TGCGCCAGCAGCCAACTGCAGGAATGGACTGAAGCTTTCTTT,CASSQLQEWTEAFF
TRBV7-8,.,.,TRBJ2-5,TGTGCCAGCAGCTTAACCGGACAGACATTAACCCAGTACTTC,CASSLTGQTLTQYF
TRBV20-1,.,few,TRBJ1-2,TGCAGTGCTAGTATCAGAAGTTATGGCTACACCTTC,CSASIRSYGYTF
TRBV29-1,.,many,TRBJ2-3,TGCAGCGTTGAGGAGGGTACAGATACGCAGTATTTT,CSVEEGTDTQYF
TRBV7-2,.,.,TRBJ2-3,TGTGCCAGCACCCGGGACTGGGGGCAGGATACGCAGTATTTT,CASTRDWGQDTQYF
TRBV30,.,few,TRBJ2-7,TGTGCCTGGAGTGGGACAGAGACTACGAGGAAGTACTTC,CAWSGTETTRKYF
TRBV29-1,.,.,TRBJ2-7,TGCAGCGTCGTCGTCGGGGGATTCGAGCAGTACTTC,CSVVVGGFEQYF
TRBV20-1,TRBD2,few,TRBJ2-3,TGCAGAGGACTAGCGGGTAGCACAGATACGCAGTATTTT,CRGLAGSTDTQYF
TRBV30,TRBD2,.,TRBJ2-5,TGTGCCTGGACTAGCGGGGGGGCCGGAGAGACCCAGTACTTC,CAWTSGGAGETQYF